These T cell receptor beta chains were read from a single sample in a study of cytomegalovirus exposure and HLA in healthy donors. Clones were sequenced by immunoSEQ multiplex PCR, and TCRdb holds only the in-frame ones, with some missing. Recorded for this sample: approximately 68,000 clones. The sample taken for sequencing was PBMCs. All receptors come from a female donor in good health and CMV-seropositive. Each CDR3 is given with its conserved first and last residue. D genes are given only for firm matches.

v_gene: TRBV6-1; d_gene: -; j_gene: TRBJ2-7; CDR3nt: TGTGCCAGCAGCGCTGGACAGCCCGGAACCTACGAGCAGTACTTC; CDR3aa: CASSAGQPGTYEQYF
v_gene: TRBV2; d_gene: -; j_gene: TRBJ1-1; CDR3nt: TGTGCCAGCAGCACGGAGCAGAACACTGAAGCTTTCTTT; CDR3aa: CASSTEQNTEAFF
v_gene: TRBV19; d_gene: -; j_gene: TRBJ1-1; CDR3nt: TGTGCCAGTAGTATACGTGGAGTTAACACTGAAGCTTTCTTT; CDR3aa: CASSIRGVNTEAFF
v_gene: TRBV4-1; d_gene: TRBD1; j_gene: TRBJ1-1; CDR3nt: TGCGCCAGCAGCCAAGATCTTTGGACAGGGCATACTGAAGCTTTCTTT; CDR3aa: CASSQDLWTGHTEAFF
v_gene: TRBV4-1; d_gene: -; j_gene: TRBJ1-4; CDR3nt: TGCGCCAGCAGCCAAGAGGACACGGAAAAACTGTTTTTT; CDR3aa: CASSQEDTEKLFF
v_gene: TRBV7-6; d_gene: TRBD2; j_gene: TRBJ2-7; CDR3nt: TGTGCCAGCAGCCTCCTAGCGGGAACCGACGAGCAGTACTTC; CDR3aa: CASSLLAGTDEQYF
v_gene: TRBV6-1; d_gene: -; j_gene: TRBJ1-5; CDR3nt: TGTGCCAGCAGTAGAGACAGTTTACAGCCCCAGCATTTT; CDR3aa: CASSRDSLQPQHF
v_gene: TRBV19; d_gene: -; j_gene: TRBJ2-4; CDR3nt: TGTGCCAGTAGTAGGAGGTCGGAAAACATTCAGTACTTC; CDR3aa: CASSRRSENIQYF
v_gene: TRBV11-2; d_gene: TRBD2; j_gene: TRBJ2-7; CDR3nt: TGTGCCAGCAGCTCAGGCGACGGACTAGCGGACTACGAGCAGTACTTC; CDR3aa: CASSSGDGLADYEQYF
v_gene: TRBV27; d_gene: -; j_gene: TRBJ2-4; CDR3nt: TGTGCCAGCAGCATGACAACCCTAGCCAAAAACATTCAGTACTTC; CDR3aa: CASSMTTLAKNIQYF
v_gene: TRBV29-1; d_gene: -; j_gene: TRBJ2-5; CDR3nt: TGCAGTACCCACAGGGTTCAAGAGACCCAGTACTTC; CDR3aa: CSTHRVQETQYF
v_gene: TRBV4-3; d_gene: -; j_gene: TRBJ2-7; CDR3nt: TGCGCCAGCAGCCAAGGGTTCCCGAGTCCCTACGAGCAGTACTTC; CDR3aa: CASSQGFPSPYEQYF
v_gene: TRBV6-5; d_gene: TRBD2; j_gene: TRBJ2-7; CDR3nt: TGTGCCAGCAGTTTGGGGCGGGAGGTCTCCTACGAGCAGTACTTC; CDR3aa: CASSLGREVSYEQYF
v_gene: TRBV14; d_gene: TRBD2; j_gene: TRBJ2-3; CDR3nt: TGTGCCAGCAGCCAAGATCTGATGGGGGGGAGCGCAGATACGCAGTATTTT; CDR3aa: CASSQDLMGGSADTQYF
v_gene: TRBV9; d_gene: -; j_gene: TRBJ2-2; CDR3nt: TGTGCCAGCAGCGGGGGACCCCGGGGGACCGGGGAGCTGTTTTTT; CDR3aa: CASSGGPRGTGELFF
v_gene: TRBV29-1; d_gene: -; j_gene: TRBJ1-1; CDR3nt: TGCACCATATACAGGGTATCGCCCGAAGCTTTCTTT; CDR3aa: CTIYRVSPEAFF
v_gene: TRBV6-1; d_gene: TRBD1; j_gene: TRBJ1-6; CDR3nt: TGTGCCAGCAGTGGGGACAGGACAAATTCACCCCTCCACTTT; CDR3aa: CASSGDRTNSPLHF